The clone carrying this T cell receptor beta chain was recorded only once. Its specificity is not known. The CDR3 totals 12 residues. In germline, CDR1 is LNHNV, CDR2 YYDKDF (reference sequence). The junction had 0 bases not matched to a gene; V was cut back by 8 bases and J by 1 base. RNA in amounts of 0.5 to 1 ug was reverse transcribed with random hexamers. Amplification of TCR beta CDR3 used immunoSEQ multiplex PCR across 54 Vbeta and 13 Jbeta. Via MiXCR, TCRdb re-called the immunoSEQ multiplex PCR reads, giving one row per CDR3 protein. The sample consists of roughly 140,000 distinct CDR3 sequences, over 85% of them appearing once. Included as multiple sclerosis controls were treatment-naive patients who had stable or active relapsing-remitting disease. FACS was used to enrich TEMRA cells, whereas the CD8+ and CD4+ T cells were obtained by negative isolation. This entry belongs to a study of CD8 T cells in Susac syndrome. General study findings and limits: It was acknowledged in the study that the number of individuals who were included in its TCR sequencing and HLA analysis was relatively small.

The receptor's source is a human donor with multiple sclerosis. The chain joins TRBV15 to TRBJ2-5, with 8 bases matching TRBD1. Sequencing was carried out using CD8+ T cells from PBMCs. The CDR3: CATGQGQETQYF. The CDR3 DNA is TGTGCCACCGGACAGGGCCAAGAGACCCAGTACTTC.